Listed here are 26 T cell receptor beta chains from one sample, sequenced in a study of shared clonotypes between healthy human individuals. TCRdb's table, derived via immunoSEQ multiplex PCR, lists solely in-frame clones and lacks some. The data contain nearly 1 million clones, about 80% of them seen just once; the ten biggest clones take up about 1.5%. The sample was memory CD4+ T cells sorted from blood. Regarding subset: CD45RA-negative fraction. The receptors were gathered from a young man in good health.

This clone was counted a few times. The chain links TRBV4-3 to TRBJ2-6; D call uncertain. Trimming pared 5 bases from V and 0 bases from J, leaving 11 bases between. The CDR3 covers 16 residues. The germline gives CDR1 LGHNA, CDR2 YSLEER. The DNA for the CDR3 is TGCGCCAGCAGCGTTCAGGTCGGCTCTGGGGCCAACGTCCTGACTTTC. Translated, it gives CASSVQVGSGANVLTF.

The chain couples TRBV28 to TRBJ2-7; 10 positions agree with TRBD1. CDR1 and CDR2 (germline): MDHEN, SYDVKM. The V and J ends lost 6 bases and 6 bases, in that order; junction bases with no gene match: 8. This CDR3 spans 14 amino acids. CDR3 sequence: CASSEPGTGAEQYF. As DNA, the CDR3 is TGTGCCAGCAGCGAACCCGGGACAGGGGCCGAGCAGTACTTC.

Turning to this clone: Other nucleotide sequences in the sample specify the same CDR3. The chain employs TRBV2 and TRBJ1-1, with a weak D call TRBD1 (6 bases). V shed 2 bases and J shed 5 bases, with 15 bases lying between them. Germline V CDR1 and CDR2: SNHLY, FYNNEI. The length of the CDR3 is 15 residues. The CDR3 spells CASSERVGGNTEAFF. The CDR3 bases are TGTGCCAGCAGTGAAAGAGTAGGGGGAAATACTGAAGCTTTCTTT.

The chain uses TRBV6-5 and TRBJ1-5; D remains ambiguous. Germline-derived CDR1 and CDR2 are MNHEY and SVGAGI. This CDR3 has 13 amino acids. Trimming shortened V by 0 bases and J by 9 bases, and 9 bases separated the two germline ends. The CDR3 nucleotides read TGTGCCAGCAGTTACTCCCCTCAAAGGCCCCAGCATTTT. It translates to CASSYSPQRPQHF.

The chain links TRBV18 to TRBJ1-1, with 7 bases matching TRBD1. The CDR3 is 14 amino acids. Germline V gene sequence: CDR1 KGHSH, CDR2 LQKENI. The V gene end was trimmed by 5 bases and the J gene end by 3 bases; junction bases not matched to a gene: 6. The CDR3 bases are TGTGCCAGCTCAATGGGACAGTCTTACACTGAAGCTTTCTTT. It codes for CASSMGQSYTEAFF.

This clone was found a few times. V is TRBV25-1 and J is TRBJ1-2, with 8 positions matching TRBD1. Germline V gene data show CDR1 as MGHDK and CDR2 as SYGVNS. The ends lost 6 bases at V and 8 bases at J; junction bases unmatched: 5. The CDR3 loop spans 12 amino acids. The CDR3 nucleotides read TGTGCCAGCAGGCTGACAGGGGTCGGCTACACCTTC. Translating it yields CASRLTGVGYTF.

This chain links TRBV4-1 with TRBJ2-2; D is undetermined. CDR3 length: 14 residues. Germline V CDR1 and CDR2: MGHRA, YSYEKL. Trimming cost V 0 bases and J 6 bases, with 8 bases left between them. The CDR3 loop reads CASSQESGSGELFF. In DNA form, the CDR3 reads TGCGCCAGCAGCCAAGAATCTGGGTCCGGGGAGCTGTTTTTT.

This clone showed up just a few times. The V call is TRBV4-2, the J call TRBJ2-3, with 12 positions matching TRBD2. The germline V gene encodes CDR1 LGHNA and CDR2 YNFKEQ. The V gene end was trimmed by 3 bases and the J gene end by 8 bases; junction bases not matched to a gene: 18. The CDR3 totals 19 residues. CDR3 sequence (DNA): TGTGCCAGCAGCCAGGAGCTGACTAGCGGGGGACCTGCTGGGGGTACGCAGTATTTT. It codes for CASSQELTSGGPAGGTQYF.

The J gene is TRBJ2-7, the V gene TRBV6-6; D assignment may be TRBD1 or TRBD2 (5 bases each). Germline-derived CDR1 and CDR2 are MNHNY and SVGAGI (reference sequence). The V and J ends lost 8 bases and 1 base respectively, with 12 bases between them. CDR3 length: 13 amino acids. This CDR3 reads CASFGGGSYEQYF. Written as DNA, the CDR3 is TGTGCCAGCTTTGGGGGTGGATCCTACGAGCAGTACTTC.

The rearrangement joins TRBV14 to TRBJ2-2; D not certain. The ends were cut back, 2 bases at V and 2 bases at J, with 3 bases in the middle. The CDR3 is 13 residues long. Germline values: CDR1 SGHDN, CDR2 FVKESK. CDR3 residues: CASSQPNTGELFF. Here the CDR3 DNA reads TGTGCCAGCAGCCAACCCAACACCGGGGAGCTGTTTTTT.

This clone was recorded a few times. This chain uses TRBV6-5 with TRBJ1-1; TRBD1 matches 9 bases. After removal of 5 bases from V and 7 bases from J, the junction contained 11 bases not matched to a gene. The CDR3 totals 15 residues. Germline lookup yields CDR1 MNHEY and CDR2 SVGAGI. CDR3 DNA: TGTGCCAGCAGTCGCATCGGGACAGGGTCACATGAAGCTTTCTTT. Amino acids: CASSRIGTGSHEAFF.

The V gene is TRBV30, the J gene TRBJ2-3; 8 bases agree with TRBD1. V shed 2 bases and J 5 bases; nucleotides not matched to a gene: 12. This CDR3 contains 16 residues. CDR1 GTSNPN and CDR2 SVGIG come from the germline V gene (reference sequence). CDR3 nucleotides: TGTGCCTGGAGTAGAATCCGGACAGGGTTGCTAGATACGCAGTATTTT. Translation gives CAWSRIRTGLLDTQYF.

The sample holds many counts of this clone. The identical CDR3 is also encoded by other nucleotide sequences in the sample. The rearrangement links TRBV12-5 to TRBJ2-2, with 11 bases identical to TRBD1. Germline V gene lookup returns CDR1 LGHNT and CDR2 FRNRAP. CDR3 size: 15 residues. V shed 5 bases and J 6 bases; nucleotides not matched to a gene: 5. CDR3 loop: CASGAGTGGPGELFF. The CDR3 DNA reads as TGTGCTAGTGGTGCCGGGACAGGGGGGCCCGGGGAGCTGTTTTTT.

The gene calls are TRBV7-2 and TRBJ2-7; no clear D. V was pared by 5 bases and J by 9 bases, with 17 bases between. Germline CDR1 is SGHTA and CDR2 is FQGNSA. The CDR3 is 13 amino acids. CDR3 nucleotides: TGTGCCAGCAGCACCGATAGGACCGCAGTGCAGTACTTC. Translation: CASSTDRTAVQYF.

Turning to this clone: The sample holds other DNA sequences that translate to the same CDR3. V and J are TRBV7-2 and TRBJ2-5; D is possibly TRBD2 (5 bases). CDR3 length equals 13 residues. Trimming stripped 2 bases from V and 4 bases from J, with 8 bases between. CDR1 and CDR2 (germline): SGHTA, FQGNSA. In DNA form, the CDR3 reads TGTGCCAGCAGCTTAAATCGGGGAGAGACCCAGTACTTC. This translates into CASSLNRGETQYF.

The chain links TRBV6-5 to TRBJ1-2; 9 positions agree with TRBD1. V shed 6 bases, J shed 2 bases, and the junction held 7 bases outside the gene matches. The CDR3 is 15 amino acids. CDR1 and CDR2 from the germline V gene are MNHEY and SVGAGI. This chain's CDR3 is CASRTPGQGNYGYTF. The CDR3 region has the DNA TGTGCCAGCAGAACTCCGGGACAGGGAAACTATGGCTACACCTTC.

This clone was seen a handful of times. Written as DNA, the CDR3 is TGTGCCAGCAGTTACCGCGGTCAGAAGACCCAGTACTTC. It specifies CASSYRGQKTQYF. This sequence joins TRBV6-5 and TRBJ2-5; the D is unclear. This CDR3 region has 13 residues. Germline CDR1 is MNHEY and CDR2 is SVGAGI. The V end was cut by 2 bases, the J end by 6 bases, with 10 bases between.

The chain employs TRBV19 and TRBJ2-2; 8 nucleotides agree with TRBD1. The CDR3 loop spans 15 amino acids. The trim removed 3 bases at V and 4 bases at J, leaving 4 bases unmatched. From germline, CDR1 is LNHDA and CDR2 SQIVND (reference sequence). The CDR3 DNA reads as TGTGCCAGTAGTATCCAGGGGGCGGGCACCGGGGAGCTGTTTTTT. It translates to CASSIQGAGTGELFF.

CDR3 amino acids: CASSLDPGLNEQFF. Written as DNA, the CDR3 is TGCGCCAGCAGCTTGGATCCAGGGCTCAATGAGCAGTTCTTC. This chain connects TRBV5-1 to TRBJ2-1, with D perhaps TRBD1 (5 bases). Deletions cut 0 bases from V and 6 bases from J, with 10 bases between. CDR1 is SGHRS and CDR2 is YFSETQ in the germline V gene. The CDR3 consists of 14 residues.

This chain uses TRBV5-1 with TRBJ2-7; 12 nucleotides match TRBD2. After removal of 4 bases from V and 7 bases from J, the junction contained 9 bases not matched to a gene. CDR1 and CDR2 (germline): SGHRS, YFSETQ. The CDR3 runs 15 residues. DNA for the CDR3: TGCGCCAGCAGCCCGACTAGCGGGAGCTTTGGGGAGCAGTACTTC. As protein: CASSPTSGSFGEQYF.

The chain uses TRBV9 and TRBJ1-1; D is perhaps TRBD1 (6 bases). CDR1 is SGDLS and CDR2 is YYNGEE in the germline V gene. CDR3 length: 15 residues. V was trimmed by 4 bases and J by 0 bases, leaving 13 bases between them. The CDR3 loop is CASSLGGKVNTEAFF. The CDR3 bases are TGTGCCAGCAGCCTAGGGGGAAAGGTGAACACTGAAGCTTTCTTT.

The V call is TRBV4-2, the J call TRBJ1-2, with 7 nucleotides matching TRBD1. CDR3 length equals 16 residues. V trimming: 0 bases; J trimming: 2 bases; junction bases outside the gene matches: 6. Germline CDR1 LGHNA, CDR2 YNFKEQ. Here the CDR3 DNA reads TGTGCCAGCAGCCAAGATGTACGGGGACAGAACTATGGCTACACCTTC. Its translation: CASSQDVRGQNYGYTF.

The rearrangement links TRBV5-1 to TRBJ1-1; TRBD1 matches 9 bases. The CDR3 sequence is 16 residues long. The germline CDR1 and CDR2 sequences are SGHRS and YFSETQ. Trimming at V came to 3 bases and at J to 5 bases, leaving 11 bases not matched to a gene. CDR3 sequence (DNA): TGCGCCAGCAGCTCGGGACAGGGATCGGGCACTACTGAAGCTTTCTTT. The encoded protein is CASSSGQGSGTTEAFF.

The CDR3 region has the DNA TGTGCCAGCAGCGTCTCAGGGGGGATGAACTATGGCTACACCTTC. Translating gives CASSVSGGMNYGYTF. The V gene is TRBV9, the J gene TRBJ1-2; 7 nucleotides agree with TRBD1. The CDR3 is made up of 15 amino acids. Losses at the gene ends were 2 bases for V and 2 bases for J; bases not matched to a gene: 6. Germline CDR1 is SGDLS and CDR2 is YYNGEE.

This chain joins TRBV7-9 and TRBJ2-1, with TRBD2 matching over 11 bases. Per the germline V gene, CDR1 is SEHNR and CDR2 is FQNEAQ (reference sequence). The CDR3 runs to 17 residues. J was trimmed by 0 bases and V by 3 bases; bases with no gene match: 4. The CDR3 sequence: CASSLVAGGLSYNEQFF. The CDR3, as DNA: TGTGCCAGCAGCTTGGTAGCGGGGGGGCTCTCCTACAATGAGCAGTTCTTC.

The V gene is TRBV6-1, the J gene TRBJ2-7; D possibly corresponds to TRBD2 (6 bases). Germline lookup yields CDR1 MNHNS and CDR2 SASEGT. The V end lost 8 bases, the J end lost 1 base, and 15 bases lay between the germline ends. The CDR3 covers 14 residues. CDR3 protein: CASRAGLGSYEQYF. In DNA form, the CDR3 reads TGTGCCAGCCGGGCGGGGTTAGGTTCCTACGAGCAGTACTTC.